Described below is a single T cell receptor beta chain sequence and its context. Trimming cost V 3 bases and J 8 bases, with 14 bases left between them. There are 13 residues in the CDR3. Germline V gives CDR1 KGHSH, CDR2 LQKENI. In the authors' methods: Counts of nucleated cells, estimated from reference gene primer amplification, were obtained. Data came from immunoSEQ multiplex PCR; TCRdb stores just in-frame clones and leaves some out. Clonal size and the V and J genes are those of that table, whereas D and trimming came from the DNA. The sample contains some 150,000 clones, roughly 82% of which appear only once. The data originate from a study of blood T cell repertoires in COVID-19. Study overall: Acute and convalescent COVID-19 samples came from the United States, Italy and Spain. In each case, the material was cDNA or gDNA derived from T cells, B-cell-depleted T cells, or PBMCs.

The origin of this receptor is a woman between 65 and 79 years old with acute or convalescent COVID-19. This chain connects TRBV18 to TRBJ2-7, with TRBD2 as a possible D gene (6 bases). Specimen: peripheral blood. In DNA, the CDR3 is TGTGCCAGCTCACCGGGCGGGGATCTCCAGCAGTACTTC. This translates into CASSPGGDLQQYF. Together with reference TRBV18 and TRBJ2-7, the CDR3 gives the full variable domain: NAGVMQNPRHLVRRRGQEARLRCSPMKGHSHVYWYRQLPEEGLKFMVYLQKENIIDESGMPKERFSAEFPKEGPSILRIQQVVRGDSAAYFCASSPGGDLQQYFGPGTRLTVT.